Described below is a single T cell receptor (beta chain) sequence and its context. The CDR3 totals 16 residues. Trimming removed 3 bases from V and 0 bases from J, with 11 bases in between. Per the germline V gene, CDR1 is MGHRA and CDR2 is YSYEKL. The data are from a study of T cell responses to AZD1222 COVID-19 vaccine. Method: immunoSEQ multiplex PCR; TCRdb's copy keeps in-frame clones and lacks some. The sample includes more than 110,000 clones. This TCR was sampled from an adult in good health. Sequences were obtained from peripheral blood. The chain carries TRBV4-1 and TRBJ2-2; weak D call: TRBD1 (6 bases). CDR3 nucleotide sequence: TGCGCCAGCAGCCAGTCGGGACACGCGAACACCGGGGAGCTGTTTTTT. Residues: CASSQSGHANTGELFF.